This T cell receptor beta chain was sequenced in a study of stem cell transplantation in POMP-related autoinflammatory disease. This CDR3 has 17 residues. With V trimmed by 2 bases and J by 3 bases, 9 bases remained unmatched. Germline CDR1 and CDR2: LNHNV and YYDKDF (reference sequence). Details on this clone: As yet, its antigen is unknown.

Findings and limits, study-wide: Fewer unique TRB V-J gene pairings were identified in patients with PRAID. A trend toward lower repertoire diversity and greater clonality appeared in every analyzed T-cell subset of PRAID patients.

Some clones are missing from TCRdb's copy, which holds only in-frame ones; the method was immunoSEQ multiplex PCR. The sample consists of some 33,000 clones, 85% to 90% of them appearing once. The V gene is TRBV15, the J gene TRBJ2-3, with TRBD1 matching 9 bases. This specimen consisted of CD4+ T cells from PBMCs, obtained before stem cell transplantation. The TCR originated in a human donor with POMP-related autoinflammation and immune dysregulation (PRAID). CDR3 DNA: TGTGCCACCAGCAGACCACCCGGGACAGGGAGAACAGATACGCAGTATTTT. Its protein is CATSRPPGTGRTDTQYF.